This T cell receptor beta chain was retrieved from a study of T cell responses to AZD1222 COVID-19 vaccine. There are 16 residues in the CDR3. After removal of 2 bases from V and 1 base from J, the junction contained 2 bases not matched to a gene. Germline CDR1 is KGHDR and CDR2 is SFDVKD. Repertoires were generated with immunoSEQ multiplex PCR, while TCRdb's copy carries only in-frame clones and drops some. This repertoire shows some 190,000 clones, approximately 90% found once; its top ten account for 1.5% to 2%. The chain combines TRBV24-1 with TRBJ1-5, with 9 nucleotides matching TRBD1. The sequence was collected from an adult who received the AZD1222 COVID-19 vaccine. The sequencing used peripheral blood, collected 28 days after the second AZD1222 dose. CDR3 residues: CATSDSGTGSNQPQHF. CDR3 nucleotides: TGTGCCACCAGTGATTCCGGGACAGGGAGCAATCAGCCCCAGCATTTT.